The source of this T cell receptor beta chain is a study of OX40 agonist ivuxolimab in advanced cancers. Study context: An agonistic anti-OX40 (CD134) antibody, ivuxolimab, was used to treat the patients. Every 2 weeks, patients got intravenous ivuxolimab at one of six dose levels (0.01-10 mg/kg). Study conclusions and caveats: There was clonal expansion of CD4+ and CD8+ blood T cells by week 6 at 0.1 to 3.0 mg/kg. Researchers did not establish what antigens the expanded peripheral T cells target.

The CDR3 sequence is 12 residues long. Trimming cost V 5 bases and J 7 bases, with 11 bases left between them. Germline V gives CDR1 MGHDK, CDR2 SYGVNS. Worth noting for this clone: The antigen remains unidentified.

Assay used: immunoSEQ multiplex PCR; TCRdb lists only in-frame clones, some missing. The table records some 91,000 clones, approximately 87% of them present only once. This sequence originates from an adult with an advanced solid tumor such as melanoma, head and neck, liver or kidney cancer. The V and J genes are TRBV25-1 and TRBJ1-2; D not certain. The material sequenced was CD4+ or CD8+ T cells sorted from blood, taken in a trial of the OX40 agonist ivuxolimab. CDR3 amino acids: CASSPSGFGYTF. The CDR3 DNA sequence: TGTGCCAGCAGTCCTTCAGGTTTTGGCTACACCTTC.